This T cell receptor (beta chain) was captured by sequencing in a study of cytomegalovirus exposure and HLA in healthy donors. Study outcomes and limitations: Later analysis identified about 17,000 TCR beta sequences associated with HLA alleles, using a false discovery rate threshold of 0.05. There were some V segments, including TRBV6-2 and TRBV6-3, excluded as indistinguishable.

V trimming: 4 bases; J trimming: 5 bases; junction bases outside the gene matches: 8. This CDR3 is built from 15 residues. Per the germline V gene, CDR1 is MNHNS and CDR2 is SASEGT. This clone came up many times. What it binds is not known. 13 Jbeta primers and 60 Vbeta primers were used for the PCR. Assay used: immunoSEQ multiplex PCR; TCRdb lists only in-frame clones, some missing. The table has about 160,000 clones, less than 90% seen once. The clonotype originates from a woman under 30 in good health and CMV-seronegative. Sequenced material: PBMCs. The rearrangement links TRBV6-1 to TRBJ1-5; 7 bases map to TRBD1. The CDR3 coding sequence is TGTGCCAGCAGTGGTTCCCAGGGGGACTATCAGCCCCAGCATTTT. It yields the protein CASSGSQGDYQPQHF.